This T cell receptor beta chain was found in a study of blood T cells in healthy people across ages. Broader study findings: The study found more naive CD4+ cells and higher diversity in long-lived than aged donors.

As for this clonotype: What it binds is unknown.

Alongside a J-beta primer mix, a sample-barcoded 5' primer served in a second PCR lasting roughly 6 to 11 cycles. Via MiXCR, TCRdb re-called the 5' RACE reads, giving one row per CDR3 protein. The sample includes fewer than 1,000,000 distinct CDR3 sequences, roughly 46% of them seen just once. Germline values: CDR1 MNHEY, CDR2 SVGAGI. This CDR3 has 14 residues. Between the trimmed V and J ends, which lost 2 bases and 6 bases, there was a span of 10 bases. The source is an elderly man in good health. V is TRBV6-5 and J is TRBJ2-2, with D possibly being TRBD1 or TRBD2 (5 bases each). The specimen was blood. The CDR3 DNA is TGTGCCAGCAGTTACGCGCTGGGGGCCGGGGAGCTGTTTTTT. This sequence encodes CASSYALGAGELFF.